One sample yielded the 19 T cell receptor beta chains listed below, sequenced in a study of T-cell reconstitution after alpha-beta-depleted transplantation in children. Study-wide points: Where alpha-beta T cells came from about two months after transplant was reportedly several hundred expanded graft clones.

What these receptors recognize is not known. The library targeted TCRbeta and was prepared with unique molecular identifiers. TCRdb re-derived calls from the PCR reads in MiXCR, one entry per CDR3 protein. The repertoire consists of 30,000 or so distinct CDR3 sequences, with under 7.5% occurring once and the leading ten covering roughly 27%. The material was peripheral blood, obtained 60 days after TCRalphabeta/CD19-depleted stem cell transplant. Receptors originate from a child under two years old who had a stem cell transplant for acute myeloid leukemia, so the T cells may come from the graft donor.

Many counts were recorded for this clonotype. The rearrangement links TRBV4-3 to TRBJ1-2, with a tentative D call TRBD1 (6 bases). This CDR3 has 15 amino acids. Germline V lookup: CDR1 LGHNA, CDR2 YSLEER. Trimming stripped 4 bases from V and 3 bases from J, with 15 bases between. The CDR3 region is CASSRIQGAHYGYTF. The CDR3 nucleotides are TGCGCCAGCAGCCGAATACAGGGAGCTCACTATGGCTACACCTTC.

At least ten counts were recorded for this clonotype. The V call is TRBV7-9, the J call TRBJ2-1; a weak D match, TRBD2 (5 bases). The V and J ends lost 1 base and 8 bases respectively, with 12 bases between them. CDR3 length equals 14 residues. Germline-derived CDR1 and CDR2 are SEHNR and FQNEAQ (reference sequence). CDR3 amino acids: CASSLVGGPDEQFF. Written as DNA, the CDR3 is TGTGCCAGCAGCTTAGTCGGAGGCCCGGATGAGCAGTTCTTC.

The chain is built from TRBV7-6 and TRBJ2-5; D is undetermined. The V gene lost 0 bases and the J gene lost 6 bases, with 5 bases spanning the gap. The CDR3 has 12 amino acids. Germline CDR1 reads SGHVS; CDR2 reads FNYEAQ. This chain's CDR3 is CASSLAWKTQYF. The CDR3 DNA reads TGTGCCAGCAGCTTAGCGTGGAAGACCCAGTACTTC.

This clonotype came up many times. The gene calls are TRBV15 and TRBJ2-1; D might be TRBD1 or TRBD2, each matching 5 bases. This CDR3 region has 15 residues. Trimming left V 1 base short and J 8 bases short, with 15 bases between. The germline gives CDR1 LNHNV, CDR2 YYDKDF (reference sequence). CDR3: CATSRATGTEHEQFF. CDR3 DNA sequence: TGTGCCACCAGCAGAGCAACCGGGACGGAGCATGAGCAGTTCTTC.

This clonotype was seen many times. The chain couples TRBV12-3 or TRBV12-4 to TRBJ2-7; 12 bases match TRBD1. This CDR3 has 15 residues. Trimming at V came to 4 bases and at J to 7 bases, leaving 8 bases not matched to a gene. CDR3: CASSSSGQGADEQYF. The CDR3 DNA is TGTGCCAGCAGTTCCTCGGGACAGGGGGCTGATGAGCAGTACTTC.

This clonotype was observed many times. The genes are TRBV6-1 and TRBJ1-5; 9 bases agree with TRBD1. The germline gives CDR1 MNHNS, CDR2 SASEGT. The CDR3 is 13 residues long. Germline trimming cut 7 bases from V and 6 bases from J; bases unmatched to any gene: 4. For the CDR3, the DNA is TGTGCCAGCAATGACAGGGGGGTTCAGCCCCAGCATTTT. It yields the protein CASNDRGVQPQHF.

This clonotype was observed many times. V usage is TRBV21-1 and J usage is TRBJ2-7; the table names TRBD2, a call not compared with the DNA. TRBV21-1 is a pseudogene locus. The CDR3 has 15 amino acids. CDR3 protein: CASSKGLAVSYEQYF. Here the CDR3 DNA reads TGTGCCAGCAGCAAGGGACTAGCGGTCTCCTACGAGCAGTACTTC.

The table lists this clonotype with many counts. The chain has TRBV6-5 and TRBJ1-4; the D gene is possibly TRBD1 (6 bases). Trimming took off 6 bases at V and 6 bases at J, with 14 bases between the two ends. Germline-derived CDR1 and CDR2 are MNHEY and SVGAGI. This CDR3 region has 14 residues. CDR3 amino acids: CASSSGGGYEKLFF. The CDR3 coding sequence is TGTGCCAGCAGCTCCGGGGGGGGCTATGAAAAACTGTTTTTT.

This clonotype appeared many times. The chain employs TRBV7-8 and TRBJ2-4; TRBD1 is a possible D gene (6 bases). The CDR3 spans 17 residues. CDR1 SGHVS and CDR2 FQNEAQ come from the germline V gene. V lost 5 bases to trimming and J lost 0 bases, with 17 bases between them. CDR3 coding DNA: TGTGCCAGCAGCACGAGGACAGACCCTTTAGCCAAAAACATTCAGTACTTC. Amino acids: CASSTRTDPLAKNIQYF. Full variable domain (missing parts from reference TRBV7-8 and TRBJ2-4): GAGVSQSPRYKVAKRGQDVALRCDPISGHVSLFWYQQALGQGPEFLTYFQNEAQLDKSGLPSDRFFAERPEGSVSTLKIQRTQQEDSAVYLCASSTRTDPLAKNIQYFGAGTRLSVL.

The chain carries TRBV27 and TRBJ1-2, with 7 bases aligning to TRBD1. CDR1 and CDR2 (germline): MNHEY, SMNVEV (reference sequence). V shed 6 bases, J shed 3 bases, and the junction held 13 bases outside the gene matches. CDR3 size: 16 residues. The DNA of the CDR3 is TGTGCCAGCAGCAGAAACGGATTCGGGACAGACTATGGCTACACCTTC. This gives the protein CASSRNGFGTDYGYTF.

This clonotype has a count of ten or more. The chain couples TRBV29-1 to TRBJ1-5, with a weak D call TRBD1 (6 bases). Per germline, CDR1 SQVTM and CDR2 ANQGSEA. CDR3 size: 13 residues. Trimming shortened V by 2 bases and J by 7 bases, and 12 bases separated the two germline ends. The CDR3: CSVEMGHGQPQHF. The DNA of the CDR3 is TGCAGCGTTGAAATGGGACATGGGCAGCCCCAGCATTTT.

By share, this clonotype ranks as medium-sized. This sequence joins TRBV20-1 and TRBJ2-4; 8 positions agree with TRBD2. Germline values: CDR1 DFQATT, CDR2 SNEGSKA (reference sequence). This CDR3 is built from 14 residues. V was clipped by 2 bases and J by 8 bases; unmatched bases: 8. The DNA of the CDR3 is TGCAGTGCTAGAACTCTAGCGGGTGGTGACATTCAGTACTTC. Its protein is CSARTLAGGDIQYF.

This clonotype occurred many times. The chain employs TRBV5-6 and TRBJ1-1; D unresolved. The length of the CDR3 is 15 residues. Trimming pared 4 bases from V and 4 bases from J, leaving 17 bases between. CDR1 and CDR2 (germline): SGHDT, YYEEEE. The CDR3 DNA follows: TGTGCCAGCAGCCCCGGAATATTCGGCGGCACTGAAGCTTTCTTT. As protein: CASSPGIFGGTEAFF.

This clonotype showed up many times. The V call is TRBV6-1, the J call TRBJ2-5, with a possible D match to TRBD2 (5 bases). The CDR3 sequence is 15 residues long. The ends were cut back, 6 bases at V and 4 bases at J, with 18 bases in the middle. Germline-derived CDR1 and CDR2 are MNHNS and SASEGT. Written as DNA, the CDR3 is TGTGCCAGCAGCTCGGAACCACGGGCGGGAGAGACCCAGTACTTC. Protein: CASSSEPRAGETQYF.

The gene calls are TRBV7-6 and TRBJ2-5, with D tentatively TRBD2 (6 bases). V was shortened by 3 bases and J by 7 bases, with 15 bases between the two germline ends. Germline-derived CDR1 and CDR2 are SGHVS and FNYEAQ. This CDR3 contains 14 residues. The CDR3 DNA sequence: TGTGCCAGCAGCTTGAGATGGCGGGAAGGGACCCAGTACTTC. Amino acid sequence: CASSLRWREGTQYF.

This clonotype was counted at least ten times. In nucleotides, the CDR3 is TGTGCCAGCAAGGTCAGGGGAAAATTCCAAGAGACCCAGTACTTC. Its protein product is CASKVRGKFQETQYF. V is TRBV2 and J is TRBJ2-5; tentative D call: TRBD1 (6 bases). There are 15 residues in the CDR3. Trimming shortened V by 7 bases and J by 1 base, and 16 bases separated the two germline ends. The germline gives CDR1 SNHLY, CDR2 FYNNEI.

J is TRBJ2-7 and V is TRBV13, with D perhaps being TRBD1 or TRBD2 (6 bases each). Germline lookup yields CDR1 PRHDT and CDR2 FYEKMQ (reference sequence). The CDR3 runs 14 residues. V shed 5 bases and J shed 6 bases, with 17 bases lying between them. As DNA, the CDR3 is TGTGCCAGCAGCCGGAGGGGGTCCCAGGGCGAGCAGTACTTC. It specifies CASSRRGSQGEQYF.

This clonotype has ten or more counts. The chain has TRBV28 and TRBJ1-5; 7 bases match TRBD1. The CDR3 consists of 17 residues. With 3 bases clipped from V and 3 bases from J, the junction kept 11 bases outside the gene matches. Germline lookup yields CDR1 MDHEN and CDR2 SYDVKM. CDR3 in amino acids: CASSFPTGTANNQPQHF. CDR3 in DNA: TGTGCCAGCAGTTTCCCTACCGGGACAGCGAACAATCAGCCCCAGCATTTT.

The table lists this clonotype with many counts. The V call is TRBV7-9, the J call TRBJ2-7; D perhaps matches TRBD1 (6 bases). In germline, CDR1 is SEHNR, CDR2 FQNEAQ (reference sequence). V was trimmed by 1 base and J by 3 bases, leaving 10 bases between them. This CDR3 is built from 14 residues. CDR3 protein: CASSLGGPNYEQYF. The CDR3 DNA reads as TGTGCCAGCAGCTTAGGGGGGCCCAACTACGAGCAGTACTTC.